This T cell receptor (beta chain) is drawn from a study of blood T cell repertoires in COVID-19. About the research overall: COVID-19 samples, acute and convalescent, were from the United States, Italy and Spain. PBMCs, B-cell-depleted T cells, or T cells were the source of the cDNA or gDNA that made up the material.

Looked up from germline, CDR1 is SGHRS and CDR2 is YFSETQ. J lost 3 bases, V lost 9 bases, and 2 bases had no gene match. The CDR3 totals 12 residues. In the authors' workflow: Nucleated cell counts were estimated from reference gene primer amplification. Only in-frame clones appear in the TCRdb table, and some are missing; sequencing was by immunoSEQ multiplex PCR. V and J calls and clone size are as listed in that table; D and trimming were resolved from the DNA. The profile shows tens of thousands of clones, around 85% of them singletons. This clone was recorded once. The chain is built from TRBV5-1 and TRBJ2-2, with TRBD1 matching 7 bases. Source material: peripheral blood. This TCR was sampled from a human donor in a cohort sampled during active COVID-19. CDR3 region: CAIGTDTGELFF. CDR3 coding DNA: TGCGCCATCGGGACAGACACCGGGGAGCTGTTTTTT.